Below are 30 T cell receptor beta chains sequenced from a single sample in a study of cytomegalovirus exposure and HLA in healthy donors. Profiling relied on immunoSEQ multiplex PCR, and the TCRdb table lists in-frame clones only, not all of them. The sample has roughly 60,000 clones, 90% to 95% seen once. The sequenced material came from PBMCs. The origin of the receptors is a woman under 30 in good health and CMV-seropositive.

This chain links TRBV27 with TRBJ1-4; D is possibly TRBD1 (6 bases). The germline CDR1 and CDR2 sequences are MNHEY and SMNVEV (reference sequence). This CDR3 comprises 17 residues. The V end lost 5 bases, the J end lost 0 bases, and 16 bases lay between the germline ends. CDR3 in DNA: TGTGCCAGCAGTCCAAGGGGGTGGGGCGCAACTAATGAAAAACTGTTTTTT. The encoded protein is CASSPRGWGATNEKLFF.

This clone was seen a few times. This chain connects TRBV2 to TRBJ2-7; 10 bases fit TRBD2. The CDR3 totals 14 residues. The germline V gene has CDR1 SNHLY and CDR2 FYNNEI. V shed 5 bases and J 6 bases; nucleotides not matched to a gene: 7. CDR3: CASSTAGGRGEQYF. The CDR3 nucleotides are TGTGCCAGCAGTACAGCGGGAGGGCGTGGCGAGCAGTACTTC.

The rearrangement links TRBV7-2 to TRBJ1-1; tentative D call: TRBD1 (5 bases). Germline-derived CDR1 and CDR2 are SGHTA and FQGNSA. V dropped 3 bases and J dropped 1 base, with 9 bases sitting between them. This CDR3 is 14 amino acids long. CDR3 sequence: CASSFNGQNTEAFF. In DNA, the CDR3 is TGTGCCAGCAGCTTTAACGGACAGAACACTGAAGCTTTCTTT.

V usage is TRBV30 and J usage is TRBJ1-2; no firm D call. Per germline, CDR1 GTSNPN and CDR2 SVGIG (reference sequence). V was pared by 4 bases and J by 1 base, with 19 bases between. CDR3 length: 16 residues. CDR3 sequence: CAWTLPYPNFNYGYTF. DNA of the CDR3: TGTGCCTGGACTTTACCTTACCCGAACTTTAACTATGGCTACACCTTC.

This chain links TRBV5-1 with TRBJ2-1; 7 bases fit TRBD1. CDR3 size: 14 residues. V lost 2 bases, J lost 6 bases, and 5 bases stayed unmatched. Germline lookup yields CDR1 SGHRS and CDR2 YFSETQ. The CDR3 region is CASSLGGAPNEQFF. CDR3 DNA sequence: TGCGCCAGCAGCTTAGGGGGCGCTCCCAATGAGCAGTTCTTC.

The V and J genes are TRBV4-3 and TRBJ1-1; 10 nucleotides align to TRBD1. The CDR3 runs to 15 residues. The junction had 7 bases not matched to a gene; V was cut back by 4 bases and J by 5 bases. Germline lookup yields CDR1 LGHNA and CDR2 YSLEER. The CDR3 DNA reads as TGCGCCAGCAGCCGCCGGGACAGGGGTTTTACTGAAGCTTTCTTT. Its protein product is CASSRRDRGFTEAFF.

This sequence joins TRBV19 and TRBJ2-7, with D possibly matching TRBD1 (6 bases). CDR1 and CDR2 (germline): LNHDA, SQIVND (reference sequence). V was clipped by 5 bases and J by 7 bases, with 15 bases between them. This CDR3 is built from 13 residues. The CDR3 spells CASSRQARREQYF. The CDR3 DNA reads as TGTGCCAGTAGTCGACAGGCCCGGAGAGAGCAGTACTTC.

V and J are TRBV5-1 and TRBJ2-7, with TRBD2 matching over 9 bases. From germline, CDR1 is SGHRS and CDR2 YFSETQ. With V trimmed by 1 base and J by 6 bases, 11 bases remained unmatched. The CDR3 consists of 16 residues. For the CDR3, the DNA is TGCGCCAGCAGCTTGTCAAGCGGGGGGCTACTGGCCGAGCAGTACTTC. This translates into CASSLSSGGLLAEQYF.

This sequence joins TRBV6-5 and TRBJ2-2; the match to TRBD1 covers 9 bases. The CDR3 has 15 residues. The V gene's germline CDR1 is MNHEY and CDR2 SVGAGI. The V and J ends lost 6 bases and 5 bases, in that order; junction bases with no gene match: 7. CDR3 protein: CASSPGQGWTGELFF. The CDR3 nucleotides read TGTGCCAGCAGCCCCGGACAGGGGTGGACCGGGGAGCTGTTTTTT.

This chain joins TRBV5-6 and TRBJ2-3; D is possibly TRBD2 (7 bases). This CDR3 comprises 12 residues. V lost 4 bases and J lost 6, with 9 bases in between. Germline V gene data show CDR1 as SGHDT and CDR2 as YYEEEE. The CDR3 region has the DNA TGTGCCAGCAGCAAGGGGGGGGATACGCAGTATTTT. Translation gives CASSKGGDTQYF.

The chain joins TRBV28 to TRBJ1-1; weak D call: TRBD1 (5 bases). This CDR3 is built from 15 residues. CDR1 MDHEN and CDR2 SYDVKM come from the germline V gene. V gave up 3 bases and J gave up 0 bases, with 11 bases separating them. The CDR3 bases are TGTGCCAGCAGTTTTGGAGGGGACGTGAACACTGAAGCTTTCTTT. Amino acid sequence: CASSFGGDVNTEAFF. Based on the CDR3 plus reference TRBV28 and TRBJ1-1, the full variable domain is DVKVTQSSRYLVKRTGEKVFLECVQDMDHENMFWYRQDPGLGLRLIYFSYDVKMKEKGDIPEGYSVSREKKERFSLILESASTNQTSMYLCASSFGGDVNTEAFFGQGTRLTVV.

V usage is TRBV11-2 and J usage is TRBJ2-2, with 9 bases identical to TRBD1. V dropped 5 bases and J dropped 4; count of bases not matched to a gene: 8. The V gene's germline CDR1 is SGHAT and CDR2 FQNNGV. The CDR3 length is 16 residues. The CDR3 nucleotides are TGTGCCAGCAGCCTCAGGGGACAGGGCGGCACCGGGGAGCTGTTTTTT. Its protein product is CASSLRGQGGTGELFF. The full variable domain, rest sourced from reference TRBV11-2 and TRBJ2-2, is EAGVAQSPRYKIIEKRQSVAFWCNPISGHATLYWYQQILGQGPKLLIQFQNNGVVDDSQLPKDRFSAERLKGVDSTLKIQPAKLEDSAVYLCASSLRGQGGTGELFFGEGSRLTVL.

This clone has only a few counts. The sample contains more than one DNA sequence encoding this CDR3. The chain combines TRBV29-1 with TRBJ2-7; D unresolved. Germline loops: CDR1 SQVTM, CDR2 ANQGSEA. Between the trimmed V and J ends, which lost 3 bases and 3 bases, there was a span of 9 bases. CDR3 length: 12 amino acids. The CDR3 loop is CSVEERDYEQYF. The CDR3 DNA reads TGCAGCGTTGAGGAGAGAGACTACGAGCAGTACTTC.

As DNA, the CDR3 is TGTGCCAGCAGCAGGGGGTCCTACGAGCAGTACTTC. Its translation: CASSRGSYEQYF. V and J are TRBV6-5 and TRBJ2-7, with 7 nucleotides matching TRBD1. Germline lookup yields CDR1 MNHEY and CDR2 SVGAGI. The CDR3 is 12 amino acids. Unmatched junction bases numbered 0, after V lost 6 bases and J lost 1 base.

The chain is built from TRBV18 and TRBJ1-1, with D perhaps TRBD1 (6 bases). This CDR3 has 15 residues. Germline V CDR1 and CDR2: KGHSH, LQKENI. V dropped 3 bases and J dropped 4 bases, with 15 bases sitting between them. This chain's CDR3 is CASSPSAQGATEAFF. DNA of the CDR3: TGTGCCAGCTCACCCTCTGCACAGGGAGCCACTGAAGCTTTCTTT.

The chain uses TRBV5-1 and TRBJ2-1; the match to TRBD1 covers 7 bases. CDR1 SGHRS and CDR2 YFSETQ come from the germline V gene. Germline trimming cut 1 base from V and 5 bases from J; bases unmatched to any gene: 3. CDR3 size: 14 residues. CDR3: CASSLTGAHNEQFF. In nucleotides, the CDR3 is TGCGCCAGCAGCTTGACAGGGGCCCACAATGAGCAGTTCTTC.

About this clone: At the DNA level, this CDR3 is encoded by other sequences in the same sample as well. The chain carries TRBV9 and TRBJ1-1; D unresolved. There are 15 residues in the CDR3. V gave up 2 bases and J gave up 1 base, with 12 bases separating them. In germline, CDR1 is SGDLS, CDR2 YYNGEE. The CDR3 DNA sequence: TGTGCCAGCAGCGTCGAGGGTCAAGGGAACACTGAAGCTTTCTTT. Translating it yields CASSVEGQGNTEAFF.

The chain uses TRBV6-1 and TRBJ1-1; D gene ambiguous. Trimming shortened V by 4 bases and J by 8 bases, and 8 bases separated the two germline ends. CDR1 is MNHNS, CDR2 SASEGT, per germline. CDR3 length equals 11 residues. CDR3 in amino acids: CASSVGREAFF. The CDR3 DNA follows: TGTGCCAGCAGTGTTGGGAGGGAAGCTTTCTTT.

The chain is built from TRBV7-9 and TRBJ2-7, with 7 bases matching TRBD2. The CDR3 runs to 14 residues. V gave up 2 bases and J gave up 4 bases; unmatched junction bases: 5. CDR1 and CDR2 from the germline V gene are SEHNR and FQNEAQ (reference sequence). The CDR3 DNA reads as TGTGCCAGCAGCTTACCGGGAGGACAATACGAGCAGTACTTC. The encoded protein is CASSLPGGQYEQYF.

Only one count was recorded for this clone. The chain couples TRBV5-4 to TRBJ2-7, with 9 bases lining up with TRBD2. The CDR3 consists of 17 residues. The ends lost 4 bases at V and 5 bases at J; junction bases unmatched: 16. Germline V lookup: CDR1 SGHNT, CDR2 YYREEE (reference sequence). CDR3 sequence: CASSLPVERGDLNEQYF. The CDR3 nucleotides read TGTGCCAGCAGCCTGCCCGTGGAGCGGGGGGACTTGAACGAGCAGTACTTC.

The genes are TRBV19 and TRBJ1-2; D may be TRBD1 (5 bases). This CDR3 contains 14 residues. Per the germline V gene, CDR1 is LNHDA and CDR2 is SQIVND (reference sequence). Trimming removed 10 bases at V and 8 bases at J, with 23 bases between. In DNA, the CDR3 is TGTGCCACCGAGGGGAGCGGGGCCACCAGCGGCTACACCTTC. It translates to CATEGSGATSGYTF.

This clone was counted a few times. V gene TRBV29-1 combines with J gene TRBJ1-1, with 7 bases lining up with TRBD1. The CDR3 is 13 residues long. CDR1 is SQVTM and CDR2 is ANQGSEA in the germline V gene. The V and J ends lost 8 bases and 1 base, in that order; junction bases with no gene match: 7. CDR3 sequence: CSSGQLANTEAFF. The CDR3 region has the DNA TGCAGCTCGGGACAGCTAGCGAACACTGAAGCTTTCTTT.

The gene calls are TRBV11-2 and TRBJ2-7; possible D gene TRBD2, 5 bases. V lost 0 bases to trimming and J lost 1 base, with 13 bases between them. This CDR3 spans 16 amino acids. Germline V gene data show CDR1 as SGHAT and CDR2 as FQNNGV. Written as DNA, the CDR3 is TGTGCCAGCAGCTTAGATCTCCCGGGAAGGTCCTACGAGCAGTACTTC. Encoded protein: CASSLDLPGRSYEQYF.

This chain joins TRBV9 and TRBJ2-2; 7 positions agree with TRBD1. The CDR3 spans 19 residues. The germline gives CDR1 SGDLS, CDR2 YYNGEE. The V gene end was trimmed by 1 base and the J gene end by 6 bases; junction bases not matched to a gene: 18. CDR3 protein: CASSVPLRGATGSPGELFF. As DNA, the CDR3 is TGTGCCAGCAGCGTACCCCTCCGGGGAGCGACAGGGAGTCCCGGGGAGCTGTTTTTT. The variable domain in full, with the rest retrieved from reference TRBV9 and TRBJ2-2, is DSGVTQTPKHLITATGQRVTLRCSPRSGDLSVYWYQQSLDQGLQFLIQYYNGEERAKGNILERFSAQQFPDLHSELNLSSLELGDSALYFCASSVPLRGATGSPGELFFGEGSRLTVL.

The chain employs TRBV10-3 and TRBJ2-7; 16 bases align to TRBD2. Germline-derived CDR1 and CDR2 are ENHRY and SYGVKD. Trimming cost V 6 bases and J 3 bases; bases outside gene matches: 5. The CDR3 has 16 residues. The CDR3: CAIRGTSGRADYEQYF. As DNA, the CDR3 is TGTGCCATCAGGGGGACTAGCGGGAGGGCGGACTACGAGCAGTACTTC.

This rearrangement joins TRBV7-2 to TRBJ1-4, with TRBD1 identical over 8 bases. The trim removed 2 bases at V and 7 bases at J, leaving 12 bases unmatched. Looked up from germline, CDR1 is SGHTA and CDR2 is FQGNSA. This CDR3 comprises 17 residues. The CDR3, as DNA: TGTGCCAGCAGCTTACACCGCTCAGGACAGGGAGGTGAAAAACTGTTTTTT. As protein: CASSLHRSGQGGEKLFF. The full variable domain, in which reference TRBV7-2 and TRBJ1-4 provide the parts outside the CDR3, is GAGVSQSPSNKVTEKGKDVELRCDPISGHTALYWYRQSLGQGLEFLIYFQGNSAPDKSGLPSDRFSAERTGGSVSTLTIQRTQQEDSAVYLCASSLHRSGQGGEKLFFGSGTQLSVL.

This sequence joins TRBV27 and TRBJ2-7, with 8 bases that match TRBD1. The V gene's germline CDR1 is MNHEY and CDR2 SMNVEV (reference sequence). The V gene end was trimmed by 6 bases and the J gene end by 2 bases; junction bases not matched to a gene: 6. CDR3 length equals 14 residues. CDR3 amino acids: CASSQGALPYEQYF. The CDR3 DNA reads as TGTGCCAGCAGCCAGGGGGCCCTCCCCTACGAGCAGTACTTC.

In this sample, this clone turned up once. V usage is TRBV10-3 and J usage is TRBJ2-5; 8 positions agree with TRBD1. The CDR3 sequence is 14 residues long. The germline V gene has CDR1 ENHRY and CDR2 SYGVKD. The ends lost 2 bases at V and 4 bases at J; junction bases unmatched: 3. The CDR3: CAISEATGAETQYF. The CDR3 DNA is TGTGCCATCAGTGAGGCGACAGGGGCAGAGACCCAGTACTTC.

This sequence joins TRBV5-8 and TRBJ2-1; 8 positions agree with TRBD2. The CDR3 consists of 17 residues. Germline lookup yields CDR1 SGHTS and CDR2 YDEGEE. Germline trimming cut 0 bases from V and 4 bases from J; bases unmatched to any gene: 9. The chain's CDR3 is CASSLVSGTRLYNEQFF. Here the CDR3 DNA reads TGTGCCAGCAGCTTGGTTTCCGGGACTAGACTATACAATGAGCAGTTCTTC.

The gene calls are TRBV5-4 and TRBJ2-1, with a tentative D call TRBD1 (6 bases). Germline loops: CDR1 SGHNT, CDR2 YYREEE (reference sequence). This CDR3 comprises 14 residues. V shed 4 bases and J shed 3 bases, with 11 bases lying between them. Here the CDR3 DNA reads TGTGCCAGCAGCCCAGGGGCGGACTACAATGAGCAGTTCTTC. This gives the protein CASSPGADYNEQFF.